The 19 T cell receptor beta chains in this list originate from one sample, sequenced in a study of blood T cell repertoires in COVID-19. Sequencing used immunoSEQ multiplex PCR; TCRdb keeps in-frame clones, though not all of them. The sample shows about 240,000 clones, approximately 86% of them seen only once. The sequencing input was peripheral blood. These TCRs come from a woman in her twenties or thirties who had recovered from COVID-19.

The genes are TRBV5-1 and TRBJ1-6; D may be TRBD1 (6 bases). There are 20 residues in the CDR3. CDR1 SGHRS and CDR2 YFSETQ come from the germline V gene. V lost 0 bases and J lost 8, with 27 bases in between. Written as DNA, the CDR3 is TGCGCCAGCAGCTTGGGGTTACTCCCTCTAGGACAGTCAAAGGATTCACCCCTCCACTTT. Amino acid sequence: CASSLGLLPLGQSKDSPLHF.

The V call is TRBV4-1, the J call TRBJ2-5, with 7 bases matching TRBD1. V dropped 2 bases and J dropped 1; count of bases not matched to a gene: 7. From germline, CDR1 is MGHRA and CDR2 YSYEKL. The CDR3 extends over 16 amino acids. The CDR3 DNA is TGCGCCAGCAGCCAAAGGACAGGCTTACTCCAAGAGACCCAGTACTTC. Translating it yields CASSQRTGLLQETQYF.

This clone was seen a single time. This chain joins TRBV5-1 and TRBJ2-5, with 12 bases that match TRBD2. V shed 6 bases, J shed 4 bases, and the junction held 7 bases outside the gene matches. This CDR3 is 15 amino acids long. Germline lookup yields CDR1 SGHRS and CDR2 YFSETQ. In DNA, the CDR3 is TGCGCCAGCACCAGACTAGCGGGGGCGGGAGAGACCCAGTACTTC. Its translation is CASTRLAGAGETQYF.

The chain couples TRBV7-9 to TRBJ1-2; a possible D gene is TRBD1 (6 bases). V was cut by 5 bases and J by 6 bases, with 13 bases left in between. This CDR3 is built from 13 residues. Germline V gene lookup returns CDR1 SEHNR and CDR2 FQNEAQ (reference sequence). CDR3 DNA: TGTGCCAGCAGCCTACAGGGAGGGGATGGCTACACCTTC. Amino acid sequence: CASSLQGGDGYTF.

The chain combines TRBV2 with TRBJ2-1; 14 nucleotides agree with TRBD2. CDR1 and CDR2 from the germline V gene are SNHLY and FYNNEI. There are 14 residues in the CDR3. The ends lost 5 bases at V and 8 bases at J; junction bases unmatched: 2. The CDR3 DNA reads TGTGCCAGCAGTAAGACTAGCGGGGGGGATGAGCAGTTCTTC. Translating gives CASSKTSGGDEQFF.

V usage is TRBV6-5 and J usage is TRBJ2-5; D remains ambiguous. The CDR3 runs to 13 residues. V was cut by 7 bases and J by 7 bases, with 16 bases left in between. CDR1 MNHEY and CDR2 SVGAGI come from the germline V gene. This CDR3 is CASTTDGAGTQYF. CDR3 DNA sequence: TGTGCCAGCACAACGGATGGCGCAGGGACCCAGTACTTC.

This chain uses TRBV10-3 with TRBJ2-5, with TRBD1 identical over 10 bases. V lost 4 bases to trimming and J lost 1 base; unmatched junction nucleotides: 0. The germline gives CDR1 ENHRY, CDR2 SYGVKD. The CDR3 totals 14 residues. Here the CDR3 reads CAISGQGAQETQYF. CDR3 nucleotide sequence: TGTGCCATCAGTGGACAGGGGGCCCAAGAGACCCAGTACTTC.

The rearrangement uses TRBV7-6 and TRBJ1-3; D unclear. The length of the CDR3 is 13 residues. The germline gives CDR1 SGHVS, CDR2 FNYEAQ. Trimming shortened V by 5 bases and J by 5 bases, and 10 bases separated the two germline ends. The CDR3 region is CASSQAPRNTIYF. CDR3 in DNA: TGTGCCAGCAGCCAAGCACCGAGAAACACCATATATTTT.

V is TRBV28 and J is TRBJ2-7, with 11 bases fitting TRBD1. V lost 4 bases, J lost 2 bases, and 7 bases stayed unmatched. CDR3 length equals 16 residues. Germline V lookup: CDR1 MDHEN, CDR2 SYDVKM. CDR3 in amino acids: CASSSLGQGVPYEQYF. In DNA, the CDR3 is TGTGCCAGCAGTTCCCTGGGACAGGGGGTTCCCTACGAGCAGTACTTC. The whole variable domain, remainder taken from reference TRBV28 and TRBJ2-7, is DVKVTQSSRYLVKRTGEKVFLECVQDMDHENMFWYRQDPGLGLRLIYFSYDVKMKEKGDIPEGYSVSREKKERFSLILESASTNQTSMYLCASSSLGQGVPYEQYFGPGTRLTVT.

CDR3 in amino acids: CASSQTGGGTEAFF. CDR3 nucleotides: TGTGCCAGCAGTCAGACAGGGGGTGGCACTGAAGCTTTCTTT. The chain joins TRBV27 to TRBJ1-1; 9 nucleotides match TRBD1. Germline V lookup: CDR1 MNHEY, CDR2 SMNVEV (reference sequence). The CDR3 spans 14 residues. Unmatched junction bases numbered 5, after V lost 5 bases and J lost 4 bases.

The gene calls are TRBV5-1 and TRBJ1-2; D is uncertain. Between the trimmed V and J ends, which lost 1 base and 2 bases, there was a span of 9 bases. Germline assignment: CDR1 SGHRS and CDR2 YFSETQ. The CDR3 runs 14 residues. CDR3 sequence reads: CASSLSAGNYGYTF. In DNA form, the CDR3 reads TGCGCCAGCAGCTTGTCCGCGGGGAACTATGGCTACACCTTC. Drawing the rest from reference TRBV5-1 and TRBJ1-2, the complete variable domain is KAGVTQTPRYLIKTRGQQVTLSCSPISGHRSVSWYQQTPGQGLQFLFEYFSETQRNKGNFPGRFSGRQFSNSRSEMNVSTLELGDSALYLCASSLSAGNYGYTFGSGTRLTVV.

The J gene is TRBJ2-2, the V gene TRBV6-7; TRBD2 matches at 13 bases. TRBV6-7 is filed as an ORF, its function uncertain. The CDR3 is 17 residues long. The J segment lost 7 bases and the V segment lost 5 bases, leaving 10 bases of the junction unmatched. CDR3 residues: CASSIPGLAGLVGELFF. In DNA form, the CDR3 reads TGTGCCAGCAGTATCCCGGGACTAGCGGGGTTGGTCGGGGAGCTGTTTTTT.

This sequence joins TRBV5-1 and TRBJ1-6, with TRBD1 matching over 11 bases. Trimming took 4 bases from V and 3 from J; bases not matched to a gene: 3. Germline values: CDR1 SGHRS, CDR2 YFSETQ. CDR3 size: 16 residues. CDR3 coding DNA: TGCGCCAGCAGCCGGACAGGGGGCATCTATAATTCACCCCTCCACTTT. This codes for CASSRTGGIYNSPLHF. Using reference TRBV5-1 and TRBJ1-6 for the parts outside the CDR3, the full variable domain is KAGVTQTPRYLIKTRGQQVTLSCSPISGHRSVSWYQQTPGQGLQFLFEYFSETQRNKGNFPGRFSGRQFSNSRSEMNVSTLELGDSALYLCASSRTGGIYNSPLHFGNGTRLTVT.

The V and J genes are TRBV6-4 and TRBJ1-2; tentative D call: TRBD1 (6 bases). The CDR3 totals 16 residues. V lost 6 bases and J 3 bases, leaving 20 bases between the germline ends. Germline CDR1 is MRHNA and CDR2 is SNTAGT. CDR3: CASSQEQGASHYGYTF. The DNA for the CDR3 is TGTGCCAGCAGCCAAGAACAGGGCGCCAGCCACTATGGCTACACCTTC.

The V gene is TRBV19, the J gene TRBJ1-1; D possibly corresponds to TRBD1 (6 bases). CDR1 LNHDA and CDR2 SQIVND come from the germline V gene (reference sequence). There are 15 residues in the CDR3. Trimming left V 8 bases short and J 0 bases short, with 16 bases between. CDR3 DNA: TGTGCCAGTCACCCGGACAGAGCCATGAACACTGAAGCTTTCTTT. Translated, it gives CASHPDRAMNTEAFF.

This chain uses TRBV19 with TRBJ1-2; D gene ambiguous. Per the germline V gene, CDR1 is LNHDA and CDR2 is SQIVND (reference sequence). V was shortened by 1 base and J by 3 bases, with 6 bases between the two germline ends. The CDR3 is 13 residues long. The CDR3 spells CASSIASHYGYTF. CDR3 nucleotide sequence: TGTGCCAGTAGTATAGCTAGTCACTATGGCTACACCTTC.

This rearrangement joins TRBV28 to TRBJ2-5, with D hard to call. The CDR3 is made up of 13 amino acids. The V gene's germline CDR1 is MDHEN and CDR2 SYDVKM. V lost 6 bases and J 4 bases, leaving 12 bases between the germline ends. The CDR3 nucleotides read TGTGCCAGCAGCCCGACAACATTAGAGACCCAGTACTTC. Its protein product is CASSPTTLETQYF. Complete variable domain (other parts from reference TRBV28 and TRBJ2-5): DVKVTQSSRYLVKRTGEKVFLECVQDMDHENMFWYRQDPGLGLRLIYFSYDVKMKEKGDIPEGYSVSREKKERFSLILESASTNQTSMYLCASSPTTLETQYFGPGTRLLVL.

V gene TRBV7-2 combines with J gene TRBJ2-5, with 15 nucleotides matching TRBD2. The CDR3 totals 16 residues. With 3 bases clipped from V and 5 bases from J, the junction kept 4 bases outside the gene matches. The germline CDR1 and CDR2 sequences are SGHTA and FQGNSA. For the CDR3, the DNA is TGTGCCAGCAGCTTCGGACTAGCGGGGGGGCAGGAGACCCAGTACTTC. It specifies CASSFGLAGGQETQYF.

The V gene is TRBV27, the J gene TRBJ2-7; possible D gene TRBD1, 7 bases. CDR1 is MNHEY, CDR2 SMNVEV, per germline (reference sequence). The CDR3 totals 14 residues. Trimming took off 2 bases at V and 0 bases at J, with 8 bases between the two ends. The CDR3 bases are TGTGCCAGCAGTTTACAGGGGGGCTCCTACGAGCAGTACTTC. Its protein product is CASSLQGGSYEQYF.